Following are 2 T cell receptor beta chains from one sample sequenced in a study of blood T cell repertoires in COVID-19. This table comes from immunoSEQ multiplex PCR, and its TCRdb copy is limited to in-frame clones, with some not included. The data show around 250,000 clones, around 83% seen once. Sample: peripheral blood. The receptor source for this set is a young man who had recovered from COVID-19.

The CDR3 loop reads CASSQGVGNEQFF. DNA for the CDR3: TGCGCCAGCAGCCAAGGTGTCGGCAATGAGCAGTTCTTC. The rearrangement joins TRBV4-1 to TRBJ2-1; D not certain. The V and J ends lost 1 base and 6 bases respectively, with 7 bases between them. Germline V gives CDR1 MGHRA, CDR2 YSYEKL. The CDR3 is made up of 13 amino acids.

The chain uses TRBV27 and TRBJ2-7; possibly TRBD1 for D (5 bases). V was clipped by 5 bases and J by 3 bases, with 23 bases between them. Germline CDR1 reads MNHEY; CDR2 reads SMNVEV (reference sequence). The CDR3 has 17 amino acids. CDR3 loop: CASSPPLYVGVIYEQYV. CDR3 DNA: TGTGCCAGCAGTCCCCCCCTCTATGTAGGGGTGATCTACGAGCAGTACGTC.